This TCR beta chain comes out of a study of molecular identifiers for immune sequencing clone quantification (dated by TCRdb to the late 2010s). Broadly, across the study: In a replicate experiment, RNA from around 20,000 or 100,000 naive CD8 T cells was split into five aliquots, four of which were sequenced. The study was a methods study using CD8 T cells to benchmark molecular-identifier clustering-based TCR repertoire sequencing (MIDCIRS) and TCR RNA copy counting. What the study reported, not specific to this receptor: The naive libraries included spiked-in Jurkat TCR RNA (fewer than eleven copies' worth), and this Jurkat TCR RNA is not part of the donor repertoire. A single cell's worth of spiked-in Jurkat TCR RNA was reported detectable even among 750,000 to 1,000,000 naive CD8 T cells. Highly expanded clone sizes could be underestimated if identical TCR molecules share a barcode. Approximately 3 recovered TCR RNA copies per cell were obtained by modeling, versus about 9 by digital PCR, implying a capture efficiency of roughly 32%. In CMV-specific effector cells, over 97% of molecules were held by clones above 20 RNA copies, whereas under 1% of molecules were held by such clones in naive cells. Without barcode sub-clustering, chimeric consensus sequences inflated TCR diversity; chimeras reached as high as 47%.

The protocol used for the library was PCR. TCRdb lists the instrument as NextSeq 500. Bulk TCR libraries were made following a previously described method, with the TCR primers given in Table S5. The Qiagen AllPrep DNA/RNA kit was used to purify total RNA. Reads from multiple sequencing runs of the same library were pooled before analysis. As for how the authors treated the data: Reads were retained only if the reads had an exact TCR constant sequence, and the retained reads were trimmed to 150 nt and grouped according to their 12-nt molecular barcodes. Reads within each barcode group were sub-clustered using a 15% Levenshtein threshold, and quality-weighted consensus sequences were constructed for each RNA molecule. Non-functional sequences were excluded, and lower-count sequences lying one edit away from another sequence were also excluded. Based on fitting two negative binomial distributions, any barcode sub-cluster with under 20% of the maximum read count was discarded. TCRdb trimmed public reads at Q25 via fastp, called clones via MiXCR and kept in-frame beta chains. Entries are consolidated by CDR3 protein sequence, retaining the most common genes and DNA. These V and J calls originate from TCRdb's pipeline instead of the authors' own analysis. The sample yields more than 550,000 distinct CDR3 sequences; about 25% were counted once. The ten biggest clones cover about 0.78% of the sample.

Libraries of naive CD8 T cells were built from anywhere between about 17,000 and 1,000,000 sorted cells, with 10%, 30% or 50% of the purified RNA used. On a BD FACSAria II, naive CD8 T cells were FACS-sorted as CD8+CD4-CCR7+CD45RA+ and collected into RLT Plus buffer. Roughly 10 TCR copies' worth of Jurkat RNA were spiked into 20,000-1,000,000 naive CD8 T cell samples to test detection sensitivity. CD8 T cells were enriched using RosetteSep CD8+ T Cell Enrichment Cocktail and Ficoll-Paque, and the enriched cells then underwent ACK red cell lysis. A note on this clonotype: It lacks a known antigen. No per-base quality is available; no much larger clone lies one base away.

The clonotype comes from a human donor in good health. Some libraries in this study had Jurkat cell RNA spiked in. The sequenced sample consisted of naive CD8+ T cells from blood, with Jurkat cell RNA spiked in. In the paper's terms, the cell subset or site label means: FACS-sorted CD8+CD4-CCR7+CD45RA+ naive T cells.

The DNA reads as follows: TGTGCCAGCAGTTTGTTGCAGGGGGGCGATGAGCAGTTCTTC. This yields the protein CASSLLQGGDEQFF. This chain is built from TRBV27 and TRBJ2-1; D gene: possibly TRBD1, on 7 matching bases. CDR1 MNHEY and CDR2 SMNVEV were looked up in the germline V gene (reference sequence). Trimming takes 3 bases from V and 8 bases from J, and the germline ends sit 14 bases apart. The CDR3 contains 14 residues, cysteine and phenylalanine counted. Just the 42-base CDR3 DNA is kept, in frame starting at base 1.